A single sample gave rise to the 8 T cell receptor beta chains below, sequenced in a study of shared clonotypes between healthy human individuals. Assay: immunoSEQ multiplex PCR; the TCRdb copy retains only in-frame clones and omits some. Of roughly 490,000 clones in the sample, over 65% were seen once. What was sequenced was PBMCs. Receptor source: a woman aged 40 to 50 in good health. Some clones in this sample may be carry-over from other donors' samples.

This clone occurred once. This chain connects TRBV7-3 to TRBJ2-1, with TRBD1 matching 9 bases. CDR3 length equals 15 residues. V lost 4 bases and J lost 5; bases outside the gene matches: 6. From germline, CDR1 is SGHTA and CDR2 FQGTGA. The CDR3 region is CASSSGTGSHNEQFF. The CDR3 coding sequence is TGTGCCAGCAGCTCCGGGACAGGGAGTCACAATGAGCAGTTCTTC.

Ten or more counts support this clone. The J gene is TRBJ2-2, the V gene TRBV19; D gene unclear. Trimming removed 5 bases from V and 2 bases from J, with 6 bases in between. CDR3 length equals 13 residues. Germline V gene sequence: CDR1 LNHDA, CDR2 SQIVND (reference sequence). As DNA, the CDR3 is TGTGCCAGTAGTTTAGCTAACACCGGGGAGCTGTTTTTT. Translation: CASSLANTGELFF.

This clone showed up just a few times. The genes are TRBV18 and TRBJ1-1, with 8 bases fitting TRBD1. The germline V gene has CDR1 KGHSH and CDR2 LQKENI. This CDR3 region has 15 residues. V dropped 2 bases and J dropped 7; count of bases not matched to a gene: 9. In DNA, the CDR3 is TGTGCCAGCTCACCAGTACAGGGGGTGTACATTGAAGCTTTCTTT. Its protein product is CASSPVQGVYIEAFF.

This clone was seen a single time. This sequence joins TRBV27 and TRBJ1-2, with D possibly TRBD1 on 5 matching bases. This CDR3 has 12 amino acids. The ends were cut back, 5 bases at V and 5 bases at J, with 9 bases in the middle. Germline-derived CDR1 and CDR2 are MNHEY and SMNVEV (reference sequence). The CDR3 loop reads CASSPGTYGYTF. CDR3 coding DNA: TGTGCCAGCAGTCCGGGGACTTATGGCTACACCTTC.

The chain is built from TRBV5-5 and TRBJ2-5; D gene unclear. This CDR3 has 12 residues. V dropped 4 bases and J dropped 5 bases, with 9 bases sitting between them. From germline, CDR1 is SGHKS and CDR2 YYEKEE (reference sequence). CDR3 sequence: CASSANGETQYF. The CDR3 DNA reads TGTGCCAGCAGCGCCAATGGGGAGACCCAGTACTTC.

This rearrangement joins TRBV4-1 to TRBJ2-1; 9 bases line up with TRBD2. Germline CDR1 MGHRA, CDR2 YSYEKL. The CDR3 length is 17 residues. V dropped 1 base and J dropped 4; count of bases not matched to a gene: 8. CDR3 amino acids: CASSQVAGLALYNEQFF. For the CDR3, the DNA is TGCGCCAGCAGCCAAGTAGCGGGACTAGCCCTTTACAATGAGCAGTTCTTC.

The chain is built from TRBV30 and TRBJ2-7, with TRBD1 matching over 8 bases. CDR1 is GTSNPN and CDR2 is SVGIG in the germline V gene (reference sequence). This CDR3 is built from 14 residues. Trimming removed 8 bases from V and 5 bases from J; junction bases left unmatched: 14. CDR3 bases: TGTGCCCTGGAGATGACAGGGGCAAAGGACGAGCAGTACTTC. This codes for CALEMTGAKDEQYF.

The gene calls are TRBV27 and TRBJ1-3; D not resolved. Germline V CDR1 and CDR2: MNHEY, SMNVEV (reference sequence). The V end was cut by 5 bases, the J end by 2 bases, with 22 bases between. The CDR3 loop spans 18 amino acids. The CDR3 sequence: CASSTPGRGRGTGNTIYF. In nucleotides, the CDR3 is TGTGCCAGCAGTACGCCCGGACGGGGTCGGGGTACTGGAAACACCATATATTTT.